Listed below are T cell receptor beta chains from one sample, sequenced in a study of T cell responses to AZD1222 COVID-19 vaccine. The method was immunoSEQ multiplex PCR; TCRdb's version includes in-frame clones alone and lacks a portion of them. In the table there are approximately 140,000 clones, under 95% of which are singletons. The sequencing here drew on peripheral blood, taken on day 0 of AZD1222 vaccination. All receptors derive from an adult in good health. Each CDR3 is given with its conserved first and last residue. A D gene is named only where the DNA matches it firmly. Part of the rows lack a size; the others show once, few, many or a class for expanded clones.

J gene | D gene | clone size | CDR3 length | V gene | CDR3 DNA | CDR3 protein
TRBJ2-7 | . | few | 13 | TRBV5-4 | TGTGCCAGCACGGGACTGGAGTCCTACGAGCAGTACTTC | CASTGLESYEQYF
TRBJ2-2 | . | . | 13 | TRBV27 | TGTGCCAGCAGCTGGGGCCGAGCCAAGGAGCTGTTTTTT | CASSWGRAKELFF
TRBJ2-5 | . | . | 13 | TRBV4-1 | TGCGCCAGCAGCCCACGTCAGTTAGAGACCCAGTACTTC | CASSPRQLETQYF
TRBJ1-2 | . | . | 13 | TRBV20-1 | TGCAGTGCTAGTAAGGGGAAAGTAGACGGCTACACCTTC | CSASKGKVDGYTF
TRBJ2-3 | TRBD2 | . | 17 | TRBV5-1 | TGCGCCAGCACAATTAAGCGGGGGGGCCTTATGGCAGATACGCAGTATTTT | CASTIKRGGLMADTQYF
TRBJ1-6 | . | . | 15 | TRBV7-3 | TGTGCCAGCAGCTTACAGGGCTCCTATAATTCACCCCTCCACTTT | CASSLQGSYNSPLHF
TRBJ1-2 | TRBD1 | . | 18 | TRBV6-4 | TGTGCCAGCGGATGGTACGGGACAGGGCTCATTTACAGGTACGGCTACACCTTC | CASGWYGTGLIYRYGYTF
TRBJ2-3 | TRBD1 | . | 14 | TRBV6-5 | TGTGCCAGCAGTTACTCGGACAGGGTAGATACGCAGTATTTT | CASSYSDRVDTQYF
TRBJ2-3 | . | . | 17 | TRBV9 | TGTGCCAGCAGCGTCAATCGACAGGACTATAGCACAGATACGCAGTATTTT | CASSVNRQDYSTDTQYF
TRBJ1-1 | . | . | 15 | TRBV19 | TGTGCCAGTAGTCCTCGATCACCCCCGAACACTGAAGCTTTCTTT | CASSPRSPPNTEAFF
TRBJ2-7 | TRBD1 | . | 15 | TRBV6-1 | TGTGCCAGCAGTGACGGGACAGGGTTCGCTAGTGAGCAGTACTTC | CASSDGTGFASEQYF
TRBJ2-5 | . | once | 16 | TRBV7-2 | TGTGCCAGCAGCCCAGTCGTCACAGGGAGAGTAGAGACCCAGTACTTC | CASSPVVTGRVETQYF
TRBJ1-3 | . | . | 17 | TRBV21-1 | TGTGCCAGCAGTCAAATTGCAGGGGGCGCGGAGGGAAACACCATATATTTT | CASSQIAGGAEGNTIYF
TRBJ1-5 | . | . | 15 | TRBV19 | TGTGCCAGTAGTGGCAGGGTTGAGGTCCATCAGCCCCAGCATTTT | CASSGRVEVHQPQHF
TRBJ2-1 | TRBD1 | . | 16 | TRBV7-9 | TGTGCCAGCAGCTTGGGGGCCGGGACAGACTACAATGAGCAGTTCTTC | CASSLGAGTDYNEQFF
TRBJ2-3 | TRBD2 | once | 16 | TRBV19 | TGTGCCAGTAGTCCCGGACCGGGACTAATAACAGATACGCAGTATTTT | CASSPGPGLITDTQYF
TRBJ2-7 | . | . | 16 | TRBV7-5 | TGTGCCAGAAGCTCGTGGCGTGGACAGTTAACCTACGAGCAGTACTTC | CARSSWRGQLTYEQYF
TRBJ1-5 | TRBD1 | once | 14 | TRBV7-2 | TGTGCCAGCAGCTACGACAGGGGGATCAGGGCCCAGCATTTT | CASSYDRGIRAQHF
TRBJ1-3 | . | . | 16 | TRBV5-1 | TGCGCCAGCAGCGACCCGGGCCTTAGCTCTGGAAACACCATATATTTT | CASSDPGLSSGNTIYF
TRBJ2-5 | . | . | 15 | TRBV11-2 | TGTGCCAGCAGCACCCCAAGGGGTGGGAGGGAGACCCAGTACTTC | CASSTPRGGRETQYF
TRBJ2-7 | . | few | 13 | TRBV6-2/TRBV6-3 | TGTGCCAGCAGCCGAGGGGGTGGACACGAGCAGTACTTC | CASSRGGGHEQYF
TRBJ2-1 | TRBD2 | . | 15 | TRBV7-2 | TGTGCCAGCAGCCGGACTAGCGGGAGGGAGAATGAGCAGTTCTTC | CASSRTSGRENEQFF
TRBJ2-4 | . | . | 16 | TRBV6-5 | TGTGCCAGCAGTTCGCCCGGGATGAGGGCCAAAAACATTCAGTACTTC | CASSSPGMRAKNIQYF
TRBJ2-6 | . | once | 16 | TRBV5-1 | TGCGCCAGCAGCGGGGGACATAACTCTGGGGCCAACGTCCTGACTTTC | CASSGGHNSGANVLTF
TRBJ2-3 | TRBD2 | . | 17 | TRBV7-2 | TGTGCCAGCAGCCAAATTTTAGCGGGGCCTAGCACAGATACGCAGTATTTT | CASSQILAGPSTDTQYF
TRBJ2-7 | . | once | 14 | TRBV6-5 | TGTGCCAGCCGCCCCGCCTCTCGGGCCCACGAGCAGTACTTC | CASRPASRAHEQYF
TRBJ1-5 | . | . | 13 | TRBV27 | TGTGCCAGCAGCCGGGACGGGTTACAGCCCCAGCATTTT | CASSRDGLQPQHF
TRBJ2-1 | TRBD2 | . | 17 | TRBV9 | TGTGCCAGCAGCGTATCGGGTGGCGGGAGGGCCTACAATGAGCAGTTCTTC | CASSVSGGGRAYNEQFF
TRBJ2-3 | . | once | 15 | TRBV7-2 | TGTGCCAGCAGCTTAGCGGGGGGACCGGCAGATACGCAGTATTTT | CASSLAGGPADTQYF
TRBJ1-4 | . | . | 15 | TRBV5-1 | TGCGCCAGCAGCTTGGATGTGGGCGGTGAGGAAAAACTGTTTTTT | CASSLDVGGEEKLFF
TRBJ2-5 | . | . | 14 | TRBV7-9 | TGTGCCAGCAGCGGCGGGACTCATTCTGAGACCCAGTACTTC | CASSGGTHSETQYF
TRBJ1-2 | TRBD1 | . | 14 | TRBV19 | TGTGCCAGTAGTGGGGACAGGGCAAGTTCTGGCTACACCTTC | CASSGDRASSGYTF
TRBJ2-2 | . | . | 17 | TRBV9 | TGTGCCAGCAGCGTAGAGGACTCGAGGTTTGTCGCCGGGGAGCTGTTTTTT | CASSVEDSRFVAGELFF
TRBJ2-1 | . | . | 15 | TRBV2 | TGTGCCAGCACCTTACAGGGTCCTTCCTACAATGAGCAGTTCTTC | CASTLQGPSYNEQFF
TRBJ2-5 | . | . | 14 | TRBV7-8 | TGTGCCAGCAGCCTAAGGACCCTAGGGGAGACCCAGTACTTC | CASSLRTLGETQYF
TRBJ2-7 | . | . | 15 | TRBV5-1 | TGCGCCAGCAGCTTCCTAGGTTCAGCCGCCTACGAGCAGTACTTC | CASSFLGSAAYEQYF
TRBJ1-4 | . | once | 15 | TRBV4-3 | TGCGCCAGCAGCCCCGGCGGCAGGGGAGGTGAAAAACTGTTTTTT | CASSPGGRGGEKLFF
TRBJ1-2 | TRBD1 | . | 15 | TRBV5-1 | TGCGCCAGCAGCTTGGGTCTGGGGACAGGCTATGGCTACACCTTC | CASSLGLGTGYGYTF
TRBJ1-1 | TRBD1 | . | 15 | TRBV5-6 | TGTGCCAGCAGCTTGAAGGGGGCTTGGAACACTGAAGCTTTCTTT | CASSLKGAWNTEAFF
TRBJ1-2 | . | . | 12 | TRBV30 | TGTGCCTGGAGGGCGGGGGCCAATGGCTACACCTTC | CAWRAGANGYTF
TRBJ1-1 | . | . | 13 | TRBV12-3/TRBV12-4 | TGTGCCAGCAGCTCCTTCCGGGGGACTGAAGCTTTCTTT | CASSSFRGTEAFF
TRBJ1-2 | . | . | 10 | TRBV29-1 | TGCAGCGTCCTCGAAAATGGCTACACCTTC | CSVLENGYTF
TRBJ2-7 | TRBD2 | once | 14 | TRBV19 | TGTGCCAGTAGTTTTGGACTAGCATCCAACGAGCAGTACTTC | CASSFGLASNEQYF
TRBJ2-1 | . | . | 19 | TRBV7-8 | TGTGCCAGCAGCCCGCGCGCAGGTGGGACTTCAATCGGGTACAATGAGCAGTTCTTC | CASSPRAGGTSIGYNEQFF
TRBJ1-1 | TRBD1 | . | 14 | TRBV9 | TGTGCCAGCAGCGTGACAGGGGGCAACACTGAAGCTTTCTTT | CASSVTGGNTEAFF
TRBJ1-4 | . | . | 15 | TRBV9 | TGTGCCAGCAGCGTAGATGCAGGGGCTAATCCGAAACTGTTTTTT | CASSVDAGANPKLFF
TRBJ1-1 | TRBD1 | once | 15 | TRBV25-1 | TGTGCCAGCAGTGCCCGACAGGGCCGGGACACTGAAGCTTTCTTT | CASSARQGRDTEAFF
TRBJ2-1 | TRBD2 | . | 14 | TRBV7-9 | TGTGCCAGCAGCCCCCCGACTAGCACAGATGAGCAGTTCTTC | CASSPPTSTDEQFF
TRBJ1-1 | . | . | 11 | TRBV24-1 | TGTGCCACCAGCTACATGGGAGAAGCTTTCTTT | CATSYMGEAFF
TRBJ1-6 | . | . | 13 | TRBV19 | TGTGCCTGTCGGACAGTGGATAATTCACCCCTCCACTTT | CACRTVDNSPLHF
TRBJ1-2 | . | . | 14 | TRBV4-2 | TGTGCCAGCAGCCAAGACCAACAGGGCTATGGCTACACCTTC | CASSQDQQGYGYTF